This T cell receptor (beta chain) was observed in a study of blood T cell dynamics during melanoma immunotherapy. The study, taken as a whole, reports: Disease-control patients' PBMC repertoires became either more clonal or more diverse at W3.

As for this clone: Its antigen is undetermined.

Repertoires were generated with immunoSEQ multiplex PCR, while TCRdb's copy carries only in-frame clones and drops some. This sample has 20,000 to 25,000 clones; under 90% occur once, and the top ten carry approximately 1.2%. Per germline, CDR1 SGHVS and CDR2 FNYEAQ. This CDR3 spans 15 amino acids. Trimming shortened V by 0 bases and J by 5 bases, and 12 bases separated the two germline ends. Time point of the sample: pre-treatment baseline. J is TRBJ2-3 and V is TRBV7-6; maybe TRBD2 (5 bases). Sequenced material: blood, taken from a patient treated with checkpoint blockade. The clonotype comes from a human donor with melanoma. The CDR3 loop is CASSLAHAGGDTQYF. CDR3 nucleotide sequence: TGTGCCAGCAGCTTAGCGCATGCAGGAGGAGATACGCAGTATTTT.